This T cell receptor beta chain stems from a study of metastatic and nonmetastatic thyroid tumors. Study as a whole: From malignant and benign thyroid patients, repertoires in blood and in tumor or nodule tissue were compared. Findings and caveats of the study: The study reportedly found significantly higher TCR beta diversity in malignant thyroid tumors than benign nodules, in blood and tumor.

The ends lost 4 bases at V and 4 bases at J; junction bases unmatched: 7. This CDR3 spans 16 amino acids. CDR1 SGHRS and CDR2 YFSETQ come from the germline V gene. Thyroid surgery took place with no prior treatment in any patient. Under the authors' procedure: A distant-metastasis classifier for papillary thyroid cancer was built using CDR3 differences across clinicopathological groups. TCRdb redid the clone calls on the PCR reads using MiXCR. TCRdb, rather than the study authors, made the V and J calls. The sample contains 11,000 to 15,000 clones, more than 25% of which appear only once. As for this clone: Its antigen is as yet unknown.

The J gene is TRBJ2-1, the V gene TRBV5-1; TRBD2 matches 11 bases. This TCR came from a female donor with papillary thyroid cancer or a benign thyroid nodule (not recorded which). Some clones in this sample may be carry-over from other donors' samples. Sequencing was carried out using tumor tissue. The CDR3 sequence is CASSPPGTSGYNEQFF. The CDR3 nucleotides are TGCGCCAGCAGCCCACCCGGGACTAGCGGTTACAATGAGCAGTTCTTC.